The sample holds a few counts of the clone carrying this T cell receptor beta chain. Antigen: not known. The data belong to a study of blood T cells in healthy people across ages. Points from the study as a whole: Compared with aged donors, long-lived donors showed fewer expanded clones, suggesting selection. Strongly correlated with naive T cell percentage was TCR beta diversity.

V lost 6 bases, J lost 1 base, and 3 bases stayed unmatched. CDR1 SQVTM and CDR2 ANQGSEA come from the germline V gene. The CDR3 loop spans 14 amino acids. Primed by a sample-barcoded 5' primer and a J-beta primer mix, a second PCR proceeded for about 7 to 11 cycles. Each of the samples gave a minimum of 3 million paired-end reads that contained CDR3. TCRdb re-derived calls from the 5' RACE reads in MiXCR, one entry per CDR3 protein. The sample lists 650,000 to 950,000 distinct CDR3 sequences, around 42% seen once, with about 19% in the top ten. The genes are TRBV29-1 and TRBJ2-3; TRBD1 matches 11 bases. The specimen sequenced was blood. The sequence derives from a man between 60 and 75 years old in good health. The CDR3 bases are TGCAGCGTAGGACAGGGGGCGCGCACAGATACGCAGTATTTT. Translating gives CSVGQGARTDTQYF.